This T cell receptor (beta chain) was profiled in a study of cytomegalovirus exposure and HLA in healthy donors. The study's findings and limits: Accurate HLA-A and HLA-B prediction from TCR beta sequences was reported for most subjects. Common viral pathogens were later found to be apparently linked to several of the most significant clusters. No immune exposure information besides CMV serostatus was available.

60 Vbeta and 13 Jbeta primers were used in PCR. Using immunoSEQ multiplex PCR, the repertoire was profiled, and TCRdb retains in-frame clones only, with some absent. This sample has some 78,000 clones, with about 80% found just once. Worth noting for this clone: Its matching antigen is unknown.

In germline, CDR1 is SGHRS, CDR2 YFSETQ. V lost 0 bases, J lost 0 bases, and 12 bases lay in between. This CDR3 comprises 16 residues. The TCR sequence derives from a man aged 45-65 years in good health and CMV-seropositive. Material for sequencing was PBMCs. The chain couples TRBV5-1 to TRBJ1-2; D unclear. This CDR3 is CASSLAARTANYGYTF. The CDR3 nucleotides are TGCGCCAGCAGCTTGGCCGCGCGTACCGCTAACTATGGCTACACCTTC. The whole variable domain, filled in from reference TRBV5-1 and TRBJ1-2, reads KAGVTQTPRYLIKTRGQQVTLSCSPISGHRSVSWYQQTPGQGLQFLFEYFSETQRNKGNFPGRFSGRQFSNSRSEMNVSTLELGDSALYLCASSLAARTANYGYTFGSGTRLTVV.